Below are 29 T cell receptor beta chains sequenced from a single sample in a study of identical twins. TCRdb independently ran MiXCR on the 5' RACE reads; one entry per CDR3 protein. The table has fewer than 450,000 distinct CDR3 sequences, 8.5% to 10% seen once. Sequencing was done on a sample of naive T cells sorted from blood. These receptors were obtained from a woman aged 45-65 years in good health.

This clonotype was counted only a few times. This chain's CDR3 is CASSEGGLAYPNEQFF. DNA of the CDR3: TGTGCCAGCAGTGAGGGGGGACTAGCGTACCCCAATGAGCAGTTCTTC. The V gene is TRBV6-4, the J gene TRBJ2-1, with 10 nucleotides matching TRBD2. The germline V gene has CDR1 MRHNA and CDR2 SNTAGT. The CDR3 consists of 16 residues. The V gene end was trimmed by 3 bases and the J gene end by 6 bases; junction bases not matched to a gene: 8.

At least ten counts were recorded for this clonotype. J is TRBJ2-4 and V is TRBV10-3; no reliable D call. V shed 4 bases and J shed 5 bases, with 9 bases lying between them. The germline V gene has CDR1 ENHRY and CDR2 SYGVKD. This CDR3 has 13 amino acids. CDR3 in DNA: TGTGCCATCAGTGTGAGTAAAGAAAACATTCAGTACTTC. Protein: CAISVSKENIQYF.

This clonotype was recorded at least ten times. CDR3 sequence: CSASTLAGAGNEQFF. CDR3 nucleotide sequence: TGCAGTGCCTCTACACTAGCGGGGGCGGGCAATGAGCAGTTCTTC. This chain links TRBV20-1 with TRBJ2-1; 11 positions agree with TRBD2. There are 15 residues in the CDR3. Looked up from germline, CDR1 is DFQATT and CDR2 is SNEGSKA (reference sequence). After removal of 6 bases from V and 6 bases from J, the junction contained 10 bases not matched to a gene.

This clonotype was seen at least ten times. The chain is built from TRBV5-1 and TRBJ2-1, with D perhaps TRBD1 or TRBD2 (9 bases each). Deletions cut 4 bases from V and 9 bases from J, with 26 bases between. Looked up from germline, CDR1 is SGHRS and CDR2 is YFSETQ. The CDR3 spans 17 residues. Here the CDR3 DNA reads TGCGCCAGCAGCCACGGGACAGGGAGTAGCGGGAGAACTGAGCAGTTCTTC. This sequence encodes CASSHGTGSSGRTEQFF.

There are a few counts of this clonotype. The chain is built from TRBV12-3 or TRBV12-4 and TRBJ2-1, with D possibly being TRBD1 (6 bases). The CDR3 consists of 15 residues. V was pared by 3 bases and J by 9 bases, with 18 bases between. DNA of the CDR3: TGTGCCAGCAGTTTGGGGGTCAGGGGAGTCAGTGAGCAGTTCTTC. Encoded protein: CASSLGVRGVSEQFF.

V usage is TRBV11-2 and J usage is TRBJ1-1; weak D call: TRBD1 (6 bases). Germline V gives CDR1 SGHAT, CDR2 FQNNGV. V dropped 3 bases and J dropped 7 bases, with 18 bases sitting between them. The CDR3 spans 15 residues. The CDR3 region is CASSFPEGGWNEAFF. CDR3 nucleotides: TGTGCCAGCAGCTTCCCGGAGGGGGGCTGGAATGAAGCTTTCTTT.

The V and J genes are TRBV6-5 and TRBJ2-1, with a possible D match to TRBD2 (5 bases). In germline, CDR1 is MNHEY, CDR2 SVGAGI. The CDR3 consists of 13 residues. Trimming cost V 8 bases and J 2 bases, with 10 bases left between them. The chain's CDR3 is CASGRTPYNEQFF. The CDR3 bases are TGTGCCAGCGGGAGAACACCCTACAATGAGCAGTTCTTC.

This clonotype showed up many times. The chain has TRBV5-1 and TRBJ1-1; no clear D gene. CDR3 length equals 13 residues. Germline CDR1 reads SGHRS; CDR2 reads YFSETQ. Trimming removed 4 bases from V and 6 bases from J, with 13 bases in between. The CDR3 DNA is TGCGCCAGCAGCGGGGTTGGGAAGCCTGAAGCTTTCTTT. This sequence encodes CASSGVGKPEAFF.

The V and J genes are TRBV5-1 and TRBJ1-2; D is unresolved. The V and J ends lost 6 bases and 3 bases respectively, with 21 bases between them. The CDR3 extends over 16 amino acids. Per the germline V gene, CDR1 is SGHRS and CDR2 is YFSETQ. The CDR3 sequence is CASKQAHTGNYYGYTF. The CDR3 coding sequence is TGCGCCAGCAAGCAAGCGCATACCGGGAACTACTATGGCTACACCTTC.

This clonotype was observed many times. In DNA, the CDR3 is TGTGCCAGCCTGGGACTAGCGGGAGGGGATGAGCAGTTCTTC. Its translation: CASLGLAGGDEQFF. V gene TRBV2 combines with J gene TRBJ2-1; 16 nucleotides align to TRBD2. The germline V gene encodes CDR1 SNHLY and CDR2 FYNNEI. The ends lost 8 bases at V and 8 bases at J; junction bases unmatched: 3. The CDR3 has 14 residues. The complete variable domain, with remaining parts taken from reference TRBV2 and TRBJ2-1, reads EPEVTQTPSHQVTQMGQEVILRCVPISNHLYFYWYRQILGQKVEFLVSFYNNEISEKSEIFDDQFSVERPDGSNFTLKIRSTKLEDSAMYFCASLGLAGGDEQFFGPGTRLTVL.

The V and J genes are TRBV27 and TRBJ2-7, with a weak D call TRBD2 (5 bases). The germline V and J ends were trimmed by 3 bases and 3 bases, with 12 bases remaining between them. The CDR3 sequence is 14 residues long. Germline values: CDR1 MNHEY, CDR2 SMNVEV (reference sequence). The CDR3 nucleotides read TGTGCCAGCAGTTTGGGGAGAACTCGCTACGAGCAGTACTTC. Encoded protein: CASSLGRTRYEQYF.

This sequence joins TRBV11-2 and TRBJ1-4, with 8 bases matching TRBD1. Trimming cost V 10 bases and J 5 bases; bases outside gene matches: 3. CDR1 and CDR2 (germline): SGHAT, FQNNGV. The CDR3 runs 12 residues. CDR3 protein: CAIRTGNEKLFF. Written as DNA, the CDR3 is TGTGCCATCCGGACAGGGAATGAAAAACTGTTTTTT.

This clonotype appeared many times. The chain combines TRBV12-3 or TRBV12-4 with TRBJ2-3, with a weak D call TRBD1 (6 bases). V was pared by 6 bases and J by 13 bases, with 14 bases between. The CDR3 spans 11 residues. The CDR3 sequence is CASRVGQSKYF. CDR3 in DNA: TGTGCCAGCAGGGTCGGACAGAGCAAGTATTTT.

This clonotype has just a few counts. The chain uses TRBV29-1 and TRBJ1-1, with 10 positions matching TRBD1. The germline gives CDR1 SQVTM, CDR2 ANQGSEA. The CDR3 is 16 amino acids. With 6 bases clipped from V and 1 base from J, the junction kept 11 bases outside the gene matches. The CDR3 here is CSVQMDRGYTNTEAFF. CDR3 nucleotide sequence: TGCAGCGTACAAATGGACAGGGGGTATACGAACACTGAAGCTTTCTTT.

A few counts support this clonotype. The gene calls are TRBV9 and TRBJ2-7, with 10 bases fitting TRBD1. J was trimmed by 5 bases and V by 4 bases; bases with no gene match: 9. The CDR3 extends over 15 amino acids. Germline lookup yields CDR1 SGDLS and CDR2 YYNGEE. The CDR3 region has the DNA TGTGCCAGCAGCACTTTCGGACAGGGGGGGAACGAGCAGTACTTC. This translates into CASSTFGQGGNEQYF. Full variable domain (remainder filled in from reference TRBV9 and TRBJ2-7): DSGVTQTPKHLITATGQRVTLRCSPRSGDLSVYWYQQSLDQGLQFLIQYYNGEERAKGNILERFSAQQFPDLHSELNLSSLELGDSALYFCASSTFGQGGNEQYFGPGTRLTVT.

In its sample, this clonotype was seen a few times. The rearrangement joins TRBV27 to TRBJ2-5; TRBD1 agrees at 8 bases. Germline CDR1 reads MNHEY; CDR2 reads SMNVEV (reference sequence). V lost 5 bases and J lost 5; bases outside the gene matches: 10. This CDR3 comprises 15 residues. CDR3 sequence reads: CASSPTGDTVETQYF. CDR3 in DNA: TGTGCCAGCAGTCCGACAGGGGATACGGTTGAGACCCAGTACTTC.

The CDR3: CSAATSGRASTDTQYF. The CDR3 coding sequence is TGCAGTGCTGCGACTAGCGGGAGGGCCAGCACAGATACGCAGTATTTT. The chain employs TRBV20-1 and TRBJ2-3, with 14 positions matching TRBD2. This CDR3 region has 16 residues. With V trimmed by 5 bases and J by 0 bases, 4 bases remained unmatched. Germline CDR1 and CDR2: DFQATT and SNEGSKA (reference sequence).

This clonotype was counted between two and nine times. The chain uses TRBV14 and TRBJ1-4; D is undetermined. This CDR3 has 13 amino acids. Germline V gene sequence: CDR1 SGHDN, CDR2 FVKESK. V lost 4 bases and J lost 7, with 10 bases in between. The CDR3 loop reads CASSPKLGEKLFF. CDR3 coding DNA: TGTGCCAGCAGCCCAAAGTTGGGTGAAAAACTGTTTTTT. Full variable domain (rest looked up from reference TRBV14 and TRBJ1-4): EAGVTQFPSHSVIEKGQTVTLRCDPISGHDNLYWYRRVMGKEIKFLLHFVKESKQDESGMPNNRFLAERTGGTYSTLKVQPAELEDSGVYFCASSPKLGEKLFFGSGTQLSVL.

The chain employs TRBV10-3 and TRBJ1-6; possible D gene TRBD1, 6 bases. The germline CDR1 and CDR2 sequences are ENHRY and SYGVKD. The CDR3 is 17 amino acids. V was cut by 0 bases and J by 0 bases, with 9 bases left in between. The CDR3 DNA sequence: TGTGCCATCAGTGAGTCGACAGGCAGCTCCTATAATTCACCCCTCCACTTT. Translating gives CAISESTGSSYNSPLHF.

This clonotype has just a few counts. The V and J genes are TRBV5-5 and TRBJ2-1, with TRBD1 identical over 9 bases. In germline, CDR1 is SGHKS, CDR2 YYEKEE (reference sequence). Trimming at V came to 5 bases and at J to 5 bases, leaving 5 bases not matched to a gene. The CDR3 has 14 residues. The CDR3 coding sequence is TGTGCCAGCAGACCGGGACAGGGAAACAATGAGCAGTTCTTC. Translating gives CASRPGQGNNEQFF.

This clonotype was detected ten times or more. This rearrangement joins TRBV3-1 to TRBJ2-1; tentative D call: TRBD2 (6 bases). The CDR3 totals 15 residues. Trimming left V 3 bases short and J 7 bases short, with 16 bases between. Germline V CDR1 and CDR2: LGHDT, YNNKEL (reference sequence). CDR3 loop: CASSHWGVDANEQFF. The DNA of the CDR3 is TGTGCCAGCAGCCATTGGGGGGTTGACGCAAATGAGCAGTTCTTC.

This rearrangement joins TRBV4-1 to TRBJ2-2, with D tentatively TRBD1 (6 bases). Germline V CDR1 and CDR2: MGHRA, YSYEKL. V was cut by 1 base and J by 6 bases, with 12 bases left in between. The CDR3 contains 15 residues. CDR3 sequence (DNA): TGCGCCAGCAGCCAAGGGCTCAGGGGTGCCGGGGAGCTGTTTTTT. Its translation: CASSQGLRGAGELFF.

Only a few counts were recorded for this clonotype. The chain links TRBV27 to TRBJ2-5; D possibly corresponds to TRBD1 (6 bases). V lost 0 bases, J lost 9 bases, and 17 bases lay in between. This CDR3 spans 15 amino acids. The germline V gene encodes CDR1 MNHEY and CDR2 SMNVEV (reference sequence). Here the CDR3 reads CASSLSISVPGAQYF. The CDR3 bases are TGTGCCAGCAGTTTATCGATCAGCGTGCCAGGGGCCCAGTACTTC.

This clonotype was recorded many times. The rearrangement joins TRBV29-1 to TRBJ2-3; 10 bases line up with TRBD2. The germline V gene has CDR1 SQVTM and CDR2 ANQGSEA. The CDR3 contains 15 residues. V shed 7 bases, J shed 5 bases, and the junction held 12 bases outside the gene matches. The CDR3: CSAEGASGSVDTQYF. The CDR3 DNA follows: TGCAGCGCCGAGGGGGCTAGCGGGAGTGTAGATACGCAGTATTTT.

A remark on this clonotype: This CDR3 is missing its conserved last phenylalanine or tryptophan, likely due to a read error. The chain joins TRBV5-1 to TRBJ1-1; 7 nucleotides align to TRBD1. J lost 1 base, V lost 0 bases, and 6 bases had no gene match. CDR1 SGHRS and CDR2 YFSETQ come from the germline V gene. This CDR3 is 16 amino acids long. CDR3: CASSLGDSSWNTEAFC. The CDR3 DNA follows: TGCGCCAGCAGCTTGGGGGACAGTTCCTGGAACACTGAAGCTTTCTGT.

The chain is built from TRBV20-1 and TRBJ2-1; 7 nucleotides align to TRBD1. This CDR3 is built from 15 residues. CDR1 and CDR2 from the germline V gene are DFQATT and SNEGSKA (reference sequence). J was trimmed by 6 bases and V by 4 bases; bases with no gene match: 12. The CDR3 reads CSATGAEGAGNEQFF. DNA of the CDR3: TGCAGTGCTACTGGGGCTGAGGGGGCGGGCAATGAGCAGTTCTTC.

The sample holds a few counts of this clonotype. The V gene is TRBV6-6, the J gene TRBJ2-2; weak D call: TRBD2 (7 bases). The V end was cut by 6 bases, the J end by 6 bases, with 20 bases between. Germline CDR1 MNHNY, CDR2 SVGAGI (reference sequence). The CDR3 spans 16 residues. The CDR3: CASSPGLRGESGELFF. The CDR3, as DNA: TGTGCCAGCAGCCCGGGACTAAGGGGGGAGTCCGGGGAGCTGTTTTTT.

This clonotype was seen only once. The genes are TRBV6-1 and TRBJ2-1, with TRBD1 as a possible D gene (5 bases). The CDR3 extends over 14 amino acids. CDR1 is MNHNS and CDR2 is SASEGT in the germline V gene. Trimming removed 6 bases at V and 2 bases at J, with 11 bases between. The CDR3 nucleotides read TGTGCCAGCAGAGGGGCTGGCCCCTACAATGAGCAGTTCTTC. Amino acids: CASRGAGPYNEQFF.

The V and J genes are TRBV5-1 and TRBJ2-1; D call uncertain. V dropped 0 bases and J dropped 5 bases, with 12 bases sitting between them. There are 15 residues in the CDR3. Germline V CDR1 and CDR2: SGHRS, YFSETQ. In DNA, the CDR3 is TGCGCCAGCAGCTTGGATGGGCTTCCGCACAATGAGCAGTTCTTC. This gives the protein CASSLDGLPHNEQFF.